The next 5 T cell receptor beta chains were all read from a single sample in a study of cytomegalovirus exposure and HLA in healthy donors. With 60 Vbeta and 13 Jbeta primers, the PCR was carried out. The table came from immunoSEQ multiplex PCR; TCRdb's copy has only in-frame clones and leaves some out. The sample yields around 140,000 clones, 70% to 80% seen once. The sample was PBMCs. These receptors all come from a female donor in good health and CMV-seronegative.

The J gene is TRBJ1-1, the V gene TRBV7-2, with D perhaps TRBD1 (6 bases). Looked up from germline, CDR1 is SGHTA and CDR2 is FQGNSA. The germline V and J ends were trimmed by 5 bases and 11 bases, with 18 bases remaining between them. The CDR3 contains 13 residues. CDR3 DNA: TGTGCCAGCAGCGCGGACAGAGGCTGGAAGGCTTTCTTT. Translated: CASSADRGWKAFF.

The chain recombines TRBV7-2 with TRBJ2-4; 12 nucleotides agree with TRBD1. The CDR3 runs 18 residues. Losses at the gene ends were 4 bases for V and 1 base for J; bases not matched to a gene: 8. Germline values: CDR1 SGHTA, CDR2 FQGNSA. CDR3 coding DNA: TGTGCCAGCAGCTCCGGGACAGGGGGCGCATGGGCCAAAAACATTCAGTACTTC. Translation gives CASSSGTGGAWAKNIQYF.

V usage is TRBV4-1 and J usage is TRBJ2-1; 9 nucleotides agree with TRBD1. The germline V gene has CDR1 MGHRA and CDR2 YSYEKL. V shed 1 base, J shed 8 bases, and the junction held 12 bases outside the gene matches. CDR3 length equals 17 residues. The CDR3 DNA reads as TGCGCCAGCAGCCAAGCTACCGGGACAGGGAGTCTCGATGAGCAGTTCTTC. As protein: CASSQATGTGSLDEQFF.

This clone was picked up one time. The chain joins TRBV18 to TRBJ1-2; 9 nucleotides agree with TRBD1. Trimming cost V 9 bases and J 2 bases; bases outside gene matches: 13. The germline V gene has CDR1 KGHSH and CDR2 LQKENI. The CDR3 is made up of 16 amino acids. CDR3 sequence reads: CASPPGQGFANYGYTF. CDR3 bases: TGTGCCAGTCCACCGGGACAGGGTTTCGCCAACTATGGCTACACCTTC. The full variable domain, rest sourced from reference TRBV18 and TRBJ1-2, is NAGVMQNPRHLVRRRGQEARLRCSPMKGHSHVYWYRQLPEEGLKFMVYLQKENIIDESGMPKERFSAEFPKEGPSILRIQQVVRGDSAAYFCASPPGQGFANYGYTFGSGTRLTVV.

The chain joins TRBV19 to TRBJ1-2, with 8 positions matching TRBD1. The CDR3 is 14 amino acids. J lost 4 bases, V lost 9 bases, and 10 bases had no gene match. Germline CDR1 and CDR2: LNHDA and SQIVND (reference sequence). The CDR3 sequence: CASRLGQGSYGYTF. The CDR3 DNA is TGTGCCAGCAGACTTGGACAGGGAAGCTATGGCTACACCTTC.